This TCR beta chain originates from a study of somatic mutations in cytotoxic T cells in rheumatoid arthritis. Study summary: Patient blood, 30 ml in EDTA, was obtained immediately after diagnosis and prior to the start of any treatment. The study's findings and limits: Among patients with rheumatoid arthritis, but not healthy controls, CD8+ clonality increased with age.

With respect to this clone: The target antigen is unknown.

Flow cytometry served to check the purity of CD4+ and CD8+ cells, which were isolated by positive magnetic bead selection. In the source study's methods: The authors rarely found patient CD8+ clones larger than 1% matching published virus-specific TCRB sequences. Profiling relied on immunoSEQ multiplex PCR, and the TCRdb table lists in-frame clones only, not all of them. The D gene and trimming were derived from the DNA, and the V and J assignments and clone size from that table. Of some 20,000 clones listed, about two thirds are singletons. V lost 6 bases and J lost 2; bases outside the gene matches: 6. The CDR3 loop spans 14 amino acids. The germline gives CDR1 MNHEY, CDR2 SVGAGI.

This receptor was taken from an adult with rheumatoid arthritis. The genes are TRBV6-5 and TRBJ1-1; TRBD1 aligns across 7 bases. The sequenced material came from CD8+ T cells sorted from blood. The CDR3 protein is CASSLQGSNTEAFF. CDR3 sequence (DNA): TGTGCCAGCAGCCTACAGGGGAGTAACACTGAAGCTTTCTTT.